This T cell receptor beta chain was obtained from a study of human T cells and chemical hapten exposure (dated by TCRdb to the early 2020s). Background for the entire study: For sensitization, 2% DPC in acetone was applied to a roughly 2 cm by roughly 2 cm area of upper inner arm skin. Throughout the roughly 26-week study period, patients were also given weekly therapeutic DPC doses on the scalp. Patch testing was performed on the upper back with Finn chambers containing 0.01% DPC, and the patch tests were scored after 6 days according to International Contact Dermatitis Research Group standards. Most of the patients in the cohort were female, and the cohort covered alopecia areata with under or over 50% scalp involvement, alopecia totalis and alopecia universalis. The libraries were sequenced as a pool, and the TCR yield per sample differed mostly because of small variations in library volumes within the pool. In alopecia patients, the study followed how the peripheral blood TCR repertoire changed in vivo over primary and secondary sensitization to diphenylcyclopropenone (DPC), a hapten. Blood was sampled from patients pre-sensitization (week 0) and at 2, 6 and about 24 weeks after DPC sensitization. About 27 alopecia patients gave blood for TCR sequencing at one to four time points (pre-sensitization, 2, 6 and 24 weeks). What the research found in general, with its limitations: All patients had alopecia, a presumed autoimmune disease, so their immune response might differ from that of healthy individuals. DPC sensitization did not change how many TCRs were above 1 in 1000 frequency, and no evidence was found of alterations in global repertoire structure. Expanded TCRs formed significantly more large CDR3 similarity clusters than pre-sensitization or healthy control sets, consistent with antigen-driven responses. After repeated subsampling, changes were observed in the strength of the expansion versus patch-test correlation and in the threshold at which the correlation became significant. Patch test score was positively correlated with the number of PT1 expanded TCRs, with significance at thresholds 8, 16 and 32 but not at 4.

Read against the paper, the sample's time point label means: patch test 2, 6 weeks after DPC sensitization. Interpreted using the paper, the treatment or condition label stands for: therapeutic diphenylcyclopropenone sensitization with weekly scalp DPC. At each patch-test visit, blood was drawn before the patch test was applied. Patients were eligible if aged 18 to 70, diagnosed with alopecia and judged suitable for DPC therapy, and pregnant patients were excluded. Total RNA was isolated from unfractionated whole blood collected in Tempus Blood RNA tubes. The library came from RACE. The sequencer was a NextSeq 500. During library preparation, unique molecular identifiers were attached to individual cDNA molecules so that TCRs could be counted quantitatively and reproducibly. Each blood RNA sample was used to sequence both TCR alpha and TCR beta chains. The authors' analysis ran thus. The median number of TCRs per sample was approximately 93,000, ranging from roughly 20,000 to 700,000. V, J and CDR3 annotation of the TCR reads was performed with the Decombinator software suite. For PS versus PT1 abundance plots, all samples were subsampled to the same number of TCRs (28,000). TCRs were defined as expanded if absent before sensitization and observed at least eight times at the 2-week time point. Using fastp trimming at Q25 and MiXCR clonotype assembly, TCRdb reanalyzed the public sequencing data and kept in-frame beta chains. Each entry merges the rows of one CDR3 protein and shows their most common DNA and genes. TCRdb, not the authors, supplied the V and J calls. The sample includes about 100,000 distinct CDR3 sequences, with more than 9.5% observed a single time. The ten most abundant clones make up 3.2% of the sample.

CDR1 is given as MNHEY and CDR2 as SVGEGT, both from the germline V gene. V is reduced by 4 bases and J by 3 bases, leaving a spacing of 16 bases between them. The CDR3 contains 16 residues, cysteine and phenylalanine counted. Only CDR3 DNA is held: 48 bases, read in frame from base 1. Remarks on this clonotype: Its antigen is still unknown. No base-level quality is on record; no much larger clone is a single base apart.

The receptor chain draws on TRBV6-2 or TRBV6-3 and TRBJ2-1; possibly the D gene is TRBD1, per 6 matching bases. The source material was whole blood, sampled in connection with sensitization to the hapten diphenylcyclopropenone (DPC). The receptor's source is a woman aged 40 to 50 with alopecia areata. Some clones in this sample may be carry-over from other donors' samples. The CDR3 region: CASSFSITGNYNEQFF. In nucleotide form, the sequence is TGTGCCAGCAGTTTCTCAATTACAGGGAACTACAATGAGCAGTTCTTC.